Listed below are T cell receptor beta chains from one sample, sequenced in a study of technical replicates of blood from a handful of donors. Clones were sequenced by immunoSEQ multiplex PCR, and TCRdb holds only the in-frame ones, with some missing. The repertoire has under 110,000 clones, nearly 96% of them found once; the top ten carry approximately 0.2%. Sequencing was carried out using T cells isolated from PBMCs. The origin of the receptors is a human donor in good health. Each CDR3 is given with its conserved first and last residue. A D gene is named only where the DNA matches it firmly. The listing skips clone size in some rows; elsewhere it reads once, few, many or a size class.

D gene: .
V gene: TRBV19
CDR3 length: 14
clone size: .
J gene: TRBJ2-7
CDR3 protein: CASSIDLGQGEQYF
CDR3 DNA: TGTGCCAGTAGTATAGACCTGGGGCAGGGCGAGCAGTACTTC

D gene: .
V gene: TRBV30
CDR3 length: 18
clone size: .
J gene: TRBJ1-5
CDR3 protein: CAWSSPRSGHPSNQPQHF
CDR3 DNA: TGTGCCTGGAGCTCCCCTCGTTCGGGACACCCTAGCAATCAGCCCCAGCATTTT

D gene: .
V gene: TRBV28
CDR3 length: 15
clone size: .
J gene: TRBJ1-5
CDR3 protein: CASSLQDGLYQPQHF
CDR3 DNA: TGTGCCAGCAGTTTACAGGACGGACTCTATCAGCCCCAGCATTTT

D gene: .
V gene: TRBV5-5
CDR3 length: 14
clone size: .
J gene: TRBJ1-2
CDR3 protein: CASSLDRPLYGYTF
CDR3 DNA: TGTGCCAGCAGCTTGGACAGGCCCCTCTATGGCTACACCTTC

D gene: TRBD1
V gene: TRBV5-4
CDR3 length: 16
clone size: .
J gene: TRBJ1-3
CDR3 protein: CASSVGQGGTGNTIYF
CDR3 DNA: TGTGCCAGCAGCGTAGGACAGGGTGGAACTGGAAACACCATATATTTT

D gene: TRBD1
V gene: TRBV5-6
CDR3 length: 14
clone size: .
J gene: TRBJ2-7
CDR3 protein: CASSPLDRGDEQYF
CDR3 DNA: TGTGCCAGCAGCCCCCTGGACAGGGGAGACGAGCAGTACTTC

D gene: TRBD1
V gene: TRBV7-9
CDR3 length: 14
clone size: few
J gene: TRBJ1-2
CDR3 protein: CASSPRQGSSGYTF
CDR3 DNA: TGTGCCAGCAGCCCAAGACAGGGGTCCAGTGGCTACACCTTC

D gene: TRBD1
V gene: TRBV2
CDR3 length: 12
clone size: .
J gene: TRBJ1-2
CDR3 protein: CASRQGSYGYTF
CDR3 DNA: TGTGCCAGTAGACAGGGGAGCTATGGCTACACCTTC

D gene: TRBD1
V gene: TRBV5-1
CDR3 length: 13
clone size: .
J gene: TRBJ1-2
CDR3 protein: CASRDRVNYGYTF
CDR3 DNA: TGCGCCAGTAGGGACAGGGTCAACTATGGCTACACCTTC

D gene: TRBD2
V gene: TRBV28
CDR3 length: 17
clone size: once
J gene: TRBJ2-7
CDR3 protein: CASSGLSGSRNFYEQYF
CDR3 DNA: TGTGCCAGCAGTGGGCTAAGCGGGAGCCGTAATTTCTACGAGCAGTACTTC

D gene: TRBD2
V gene: TRBV29-1
CDR3 length: 15
clone size: .
J gene: TRBJ2-1
CDR3 protein: CSVPSGRPLYNEQFF
CDR3 DNA: TGCAGCGTTCCTAGCGGGAGGCCCCTCTACAATGAGCAGTTCTTC

D gene: .
V gene: TRBV2
CDR3 length: 15
clone size: .
J gene: TRBJ1-2
CDR3 protein: CASSARGQSGLGYTF
CDR3 DNA: TGTGCCAGCAGTGCACGAGGGCAGAGCGGTCTGGGCTACACCTTC

D gene: TRBD1
V gene: TRBV7-6
CDR3 length: 15
clone size: .
J gene: TRBJ2-1
CDR3 protein: CASSFPGQGWNEQFF
CDR3 DNA: TGTGCCAGCAGCTTTCCGGGACAGGGATGGAATGAGCAGTTCTTC

D gene: .
V gene: TRBV2
CDR3 length: 15
clone size: once
J gene: TRBJ2-7
CDR3 protein: CASSEWSGGGGEQYF
CDR3 DNA: TGTGCCAGCAGTGAATGGTCAGGCGGTGGGGGGGAGCAGTACTTC

D gene: TRBD1
V gene: TRBV4-2
CDR3 length: 16
clone size: .
J gene: TRBJ1-6
CDR3 protein: CASSQEAGQYNSPLHF
CDR3 DNA: TGTGCCAGCAGCCAAGAGGCGGGACAGTATAATTCACCCCTCCACTTT

D gene: TRBD2
V gene: TRBV7-8
CDR3 length: 16
clone size: .
J gene: TRBJ2-3
CDR3 protein: CASSLAERGGGDTQYF
CDR3 DNA: TGTGCCAGCAGCTTAGCCGAGCGGGGGGGCGGGGATACGCAGTATTTT

D gene: TRBD2
V gene: TRBV28
CDR3 length: 15
clone size: .
J gene: TRBJ2-1
CDR3 protein: CASSFEREGQGEQFF
CDR3 DNA: TGTGCCAGCAGTTTCGAGCGGGAGGGCCAGGGTGAGCAGTTCTTC

D gene: .
V gene: TRBV10-1
CDR3 length: 19
clone size: .
J gene: TRBJ2-3
CDR3 protein: CASSESLRGSIIWPDTQYF
CDR3 DNA: TGCGCCAGCAGTGAGTCTCTGCGAGGGAGCATAATCTGGCCAGATACGCAGTATTTT

D gene: .
V gene: TRBV7-2
CDR3 length: 18
clone size: .
J gene: TRBJ2-1
CDR3 protein: CASSLARPTSTLANEQFF
CDR3 DNA: TGTGCCAGCAGCTTAGCTCGTCCCACTAGTACCCTCGCGAATGAGCAGTTCTTC

D gene: .
V gene: TRBV29-1
CDR3 length: 12
clone size: .
J gene: TRBJ2-1
CDR3 protein: CSVDSTNNEQFF
CDR3 DNA: TGCAGCGTGGACAGCACGAACAATGAGCAGTTCTTC

D gene: TRBD2
V gene: TRBV5-1
CDR3 length: 16
clone size: .
J gene: TRBJ2-1
CDR3 protein: CASSTPGLAGVNEQFF
CDR3 DNA: TGCGCCAGCAGCACGCCCGGACTAGCGGGGGTGAATGAGCAGTTCTTC

D gene: TRBD2
V gene: TRBV11-2
CDR3 length: 16
clone size: .
J gene: TRBJ2-3
CDR3 protein: CASTPTSGITTDTQYF
CDR3 DNA: TGTGCCAGCACCCCGACTAGCGGGATTACCACAGATACGCAGTATTTT

D gene: TRBD1
V gene: TRBV2
CDR3 length: 13
clone size: .
J gene: TRBJ1-1
CDR3 protein: CASSLDRGHEAFF
CDR3 DNA: TGTGCCAGCAGTTTGGACAGGGGGCATGAAGCTTTCTTT

D gene: TRBD1
V gene: TRBV9
CDR3 length: 17
clone size: many
J gene: TRBJ2-3
CDR3 protein: CASSVGQGLSGTDTQYF
CDR3 DNA: TGTGCCAGCAGCGTGGGACAGGGTCTGTCGGGAACAGATACGCAGTATTTT

D gene: .
V gene: TRBV5-1
CDR3 length: 14
clone size: once
J gene: TRBJ1-4
CDR3 protein: CASSAWGYNEKLFF
CDR3 DNA: TGCGCCAGCAGCGCGTGGGGCTATAATGAAAAACTGTTTTTT

D gene: .
V gene: TRBV2
CDR3 length: 14
clone size: once
J gene: TRBJ1-1
CDR3 protein: CASSDSGGNTEAFF
CDR3 DNA: TGTGCCAGCAGTGACTCGGGGGGAAACACTGAAGCTTTCTTT

D gene: TRBD2
V gene: TRBV28
CDR3 length: 15
clone size: .
J gene: TRBJ2-1
CDR3 protein: CASGPSGGGYNEQFF
CDR3 DNA: TGTGCCAGCGGCCCTAGCGGGGGGGGGTACAATGAGCAGTTCTTC

D gene: TRBD2
V gene: TRBV5-1
CDR3 length: 18
clone size: once
J gene: TRBJ2-5
CDR3 protein: CASSATGTSGGGQETQYF
CDR3 DNA: TGCGCCAGCAGCGCGACGGGGACTAGCGGGGGGGGCCAAGAGACCCAGTACTTC

D gene: .
V gene: TRBV28
CDR3 length: 13
clone size: .
J gene: TRBJ2-1
CDR3 protein: CASMTGTYNEQFF
CDR3 DNA: TGTGCCAGCATGACTGGGACATACAATGAGCAGTTCTTC

D gene: TRBD1
V gene: TRBV7-6
CDR3 length: 21
clone size: .
J gene: TRBJ1-6
CDR3 protein: CASTLFPGQGNSSSYNSPLHF
CDR3 DNA: TGTGCCAGCACCCTATTTCCGGGACAGGGGAATTCGAGCTCCTATAATTCACCCCTCCACTTT